Below, 9 T cell receptor beta chains from the same sample are listed, as sequenced in a study of T-cell reconstitution after alpha-beta-depleted transplantation in children. The library targeted TCRbeta and was prepared with unique molecular identifiers. TCRdb independently ran MiXCR on the PCR reads; one entry per CDR3 protein. Here the sample spans fewer than 550,000 distinct CDR3 sequences, roughly a tenth being singletons. Here the sequenced sample was PBMCs from the stem cell graft donor, taken from the stem cell graft. Source of these receptors: a human donor who donated a stem cell graft to a child with acute myeloid leukemia.

The chain employs TRBV9 and TRBJ2-1; the match to TRBD2 covers 10 bases. Losses at the gene ends were 0 bases for V and 6 bases for J; bases not matched to a gene: 3. This CDR3 comprises 15 residues. Germline V gives CDR1 SGDLS, CDR2 YYNGEE. The CDR3 is CASSVASGRANEQFF. CDR3 nucleotide sequence: TGTGCCAGCAGCGTAGCTAGCGGGAGAGCCAATGAGCAGTTCTTC.

The CDR3 nucleotides are TGTGCCAGCAGCGCCCAGGGGTCTGGGTATGGCTACACCTTC. This translates into CASSAQGSGYGYTF. The gene calls are TRBV9 and TRBJ1-2, with D possibly being TRBD1 (6 bases). The CDR3 runs to 14 residues. The ends were cut back, 3 bases at V and 5 bases at J, with 14 bases in the middle. The germline V gene has CDR1 SGDLS and CDR2 YYNGEE. The variable domain in full, with the rest retrieved from reference TRBV9 and TRBJ1-2, is DSGVTQTPKHLITATGQRVTLRCSPRSGDLSVYWYQQSLDQGLQFLIQYYNGEERAKGNILERFSAQQFPDLHSELNLSSLELGDSALYFCASSAQGSGYGYTFGSGTRLTVV.

The chain is built from TRBV4-2 and TRBJ2-1, with a possible D match to TRBD2 (5 bases). Per germline, CDR1 LGHNA and CDR2 YNFKEQ. CDR3 length: 15 amino acids. Trimming removed 0 bases from V and 8 bases from J, with 14 bases in between. CDR3 loop: CASSQELARVYEQFF. CDR3 sequence (DNA): TGTGCCAGCAGCCAAGAGCTGGCGCGGGTCTATGAGCAGTTCTTC.

The rearrangement joins TRBV5-4 to TRBJ2-2, with a possible D match to TRBD1 (6 bases). Trimming removed 2 bases from V and 6 bases from J, with 14 bases in between. The CDR3 length is 15 residues. Per the germline V gene, CDR1 is SGHNT and CDR2 is YYREEE (reference sequence). This CDR3 reads CASSFPGTQAGELFF. CDR3 DNA sequence: TGTGCCAGCAGCTTTCCCGGGACACAAGCCGGGGAGCTGTTTTTT.

The J gene is TRBJ2-2, the V gene TRBV7-2; 9 nucleotides align to TRBD1. Germline V lookup: CDR1 SGHTA, CDR2 FQGNSA. There are 16 residues in the CDR3. J lost 5 bases, V lost 3 bases, and 7 bases had no gene match. The chain's CDR3 is CASSFRQGGHTGELFF. In DNA form, the CDR3 reads TGTGCCAGCAGCTTTCGACAGGGGGGGCATACCGGGGAGCTGTTTTTT.

The sample holds a few counts of this clonotype. V gene TRBV6-2 or TRBV6-3 combines with J gene TRBJ1-5; 7 bases align to TRBD1. The length of the CDR3 is 14 residues. Trimming at V came to 6 bases and at J to 7 bases, leaving 9 bases not matched to a gene. The germline V gene has CDR1 MNHEY and CDR2 SVGEGT. Here the CDR3 reads CASRPGGQGQPQHF. CDR3 nucleotide sequence: TGTGCCAGCAGGCCAGGGGGGCAAGGGCAGCCCCAGCATTTT.

This clonotype was detected only a few times. The rearrangement uses TRBV3-1 and TRBJ2-1; no firm D call. Trimming removed 0 bases from V and 9 bases from J, with 9 bases in between. The germline V gene has CDR1 LGHDT and CDR2 YNNKEL (reference sequence). The CDR3 is 13 amino acids. The CDR3 nucleotides are TGTGCCAGCAGCCAAGATGACGGCGGTGAGCAGTTCTTC. This translates into CASSQDDGGEQFF.

This chain connects TRBV12-3 or TRBV12-4 to TRBJ2-4, with D possibly TRBD1 on 6 matching bases. V lost 5 bases, J lost 9 bases, and 14 bases lay in between. The CDR3 is 13 amino acids. DNA for the CDR3: TGTGCCAGCAGTCTCAGGGGTCGGGTCATTCAGTACTTC. It is translated as CASSLRGRVIQYF.

This chain uses TRBV18 with TRBJ1-1; no clear D gene. The V end lost 6 bases, the J end lost 3 bases, and 14 bases lay between the germline ends. From germline, CDR1 is KGHSH and CDR2 LQKENI. The CDR3 extends over 14 amino acids. CDR3 region: CASSSRSSDTEAFF. The CDR3 nucleotides read TGTGCCAGCTCCTCACGTTCGTCGGACACTGAAGCTTTCTTT.